A single T cell receptor (beta chain) is shown here with its context. Antigen specificity is unknown. Here immunoSEQ multiplex PCR was the method, and the copy in TCRdb shows in-frame clones only, minus some. The sample has around 42,000 clones, 60% to 75% seen once. This sample was taken from a study of PD-1 blockade in classical Hodgkin lymphoma. V was cut by 4 bases and J by 1 base, with 13 bases left in between. Germline CDR1 is SQVTM and CDR2 is ANQGSEA. This CDR3 region has 14 residues. No patient escaped relapse after autologous stem cell transplantation, and brentuximab vedotin exposure varied. Under best response, outcomes were complete response, partial response or progressive disease. Notes on the study in general: At baseline, newly diagnosed patients reportedly showed less TCR diversity than healthy donors. CD4+ TCR diversity, unlike CD8+, climbed significantly by C4D1. Possibly reflecting disease activity or prior therapy, repertoire differences have causes that remain undefined.

This chain uses TRBV29-1 with TRBJ2-5; D gene uncertain. This TCR was sampled from a human donor with classical Hodgkin lymphoma. The sequencing here drew on peripheral blood mononuclear cells (PBMCs), taken at baseline. The CDR3 sequence is CSVGSKVFQETQYF. The CDR3 DNA reads TGCAGCGTTGGGAGTAAAGTATTCCAAGAGACCCAGTACTTC.